This TCR beta chain is drawn from a study of blood T cells in healthy people across ages. Study details: Using template switching, researchers captured about one barcoded beta molecule for each two T cells.

The donors, aged roughly 6 to 95, were healthy Caucasians from Russia. PBMCs were isolated at a quantity of at least 7 million per sample. Alongside a J-beta primer mix, a sample-barcoded 5' primer served in a second PCR lasting about 7 to 12 cycles. Each CDR3 protein gets one entry after TCRdb re-called the 5' RACE reads with MiXCR. The sample has over a million distinct CDR3 sequences; 40% to 45% are singletons. This clonotype has just a few counts. Its antigen is not identified. General study results and limits: Per million T cells, the diversity of TCR beta decreased roughly linearly as age advanced.

This sequence was found in a woman aged 18-29 years in good health. Sequenced: blood.

CDR3 DNA sequence: TGTGCCGCTACCTCCTTACTAGCGGGAGGGAGGAATGAGCAGTTCTTC. Its translation is CAATSLLAGGRNEQFF. V and J are TRBV21-1 and TRBJ2-1; the DNA was not compared with TRBD2, the D call given in the table. TRBV21-1 is listed as a pseudogene. There are 16 residues in the CDR3.